This T cell receptor beta chain is drawn from a study of T-cell memory formation after mild COVID-19. This clonotype was detected a few times. Trimming cost V 7 bases and J 8 bases; bases outside gene matches: 19. Germline CDR1 is MNHEY and CDR2 is SVGEGT. The CDR3 is 18 amino acids. MiXCR was run by TCRdb on the 5' RACE reads, yielding one entry per CDR3 protein. The sample comprises about 250,000 distinct CDR3 sequences, approximately 15% of which are singletons, and over 2% rests with the top ten. The source is an adult woman who had mild COVID-19 (a few samples of this study predate the infection). Cell type and time point are not known. V usage is TRBV6-2 or TRBV6-3 and J usage is TRBJ1-4, with TRBD1 matching 10 bases. Sequencing was performed on PBMCs or a T cell subset sorted from them (not recorded which). The CDR3 bases are TGTGCCAGCACCCCCGGTTGGGGACAGGGGACGAGGAGAGAAAAACTGTTTTTT. Translated, it gives CASTPGWGQGTRREKLFF.